The 8 T cell receptor beta chains given below trace back to one sample, sequenced in a study of blood T cell repertoires in COVID-19. Assay used: immunoSEQ multiplex PCR; TCRdb lists only in-frame clones, some missing. The sample records fewer than 50,000 clones, around 89% being singletons. The specimen was peripheral blood. The origin of the receptors is a man in his sixties with active or convalescent COVID-19.

This chain uses TRBV20-1 with TRBJ2-7; no clear D gene. CDR1 is DFQATT, CDR2 SNEGSKA, per germline (reference sequence). V shed 6 bases and J shed 0 bases, with 3 bases lying between them. There are 10 residues in the CDR3. The CDR3 loop reads CSALSYEQYF. The CDR3 bases are TGCAGTGCCCTCTCCTACGAGCAGTACTTC.

This rearrangement joins TRBV11-2 to TRBJ1-5, with 8 bases fitting TRBD1. The junction had 4 bases not matched to a gene; V was cut back by 6 bases and J by 3 bases. Germline values: CDR1 SGHAT, CDR2 FQNNGV. The CDR3 covers 14 residues. The CDR3 reads CASRGQGINQPQHF. In DNA, the CDR3 is TGTGCCAGCAGAGGACAGGGTATCAATCAGCCCCAGCATTTT.

This clone appeared a few times. The chain uses TRBV9 and TRBJ2-1; TRBD2 aligns across 11 bases. Germline values: CDR1 SGDLS, CDR2 YYNGEE. The CDR3 is 14 residues long. After removal of 3 bases from V and 7 bases from J, the junction contained 3 bases not matched to a gene. The CDR3 loop is CASSGTSGLNEQFF. CDR3 bases: TGTGCCAGCAGCGGGACTAGCGGGTTGAATGAGCAGTTCTTC.

The genes are TRBV28 and TRBJ2-7, with D possibly TRBD1 on 6 matching bases. Germline assignment: CDR1 MDHEN and CDR2 SYDVKM. CDR3 size: 15 residues. Trimming cost V 2 bases and J 4 bases, with 15 bases left between them. CDR3 sequence (DNA): TGTGCCAGCAGTTTAGCGATCCAGGGGTTATACGAGCAGTACTTC. Residues: CASSLAIQGLYEQYF.

In regard to this clone: A junction end diverges from the germline sequence, so it may reflect a read error. The chain recombines TRBV5-5 with TRBJ2-7, with a possible D match to TRBD1 (10 bases). The germline gives CDR1 SGHKS, CDR2 YYEKEE (reference sequence). The CDR3 covers 14 residues. The CDR3 loop is CARGGGQGSSEQYF. DNA for the CDR3: TGTGCCCGCGGGGGGGGACAGGGGTCCTCCGAGCAGTACTTC.

This clone was seen a few times. The chain is built from TRBV30 and TRBJ1-4, with D perhaps TRBD1 (6 bases). The CDR3 loop spans 14 amino acids. Per the germline V gene, CDR1 is GTSNPN and CDR2 is SVGIG (reference sequence). V lost 3 bases to trimming and J lost 2 bases, with 10 bases between them. The CDR3 sequence is CAWRPTGTNEKLFF. For the CDR3, the DNA is TGTGCCTGGAGGCCGACAGGCACTAATGAAAAACTGTTTTTT.

This rearrangement joins TRBV5-4 to TRBJ2-1; TRBD1 matches at 9 bases. The germline V gene has CDR1 SGHNT and CDR2 YYREEE (reference sequence). This CDR3 is 15 amino acids long. The ends lost 4 bases at V and 8 bases at J; junction bases unmatched: 10. The CDR3 is CASSPRDRDRYEQFF. DNA of the CDR3: TGTGCCAGCAGCCCCCGGGACAGGGATCGTTATGAGCAGTTCTTC.

The rearrangement uses TRBV6-5 and TRBJ2-2; 12 bases fit TRBD1. Germline CDR1 reads MNHEY; CDR2 reads SVGAGI. The V segment lost 6 bases and the J segment 7 bases; nucleotides outside the gene matches: 6. The CDR3 loop spans 15 amino acids. CDR3 DNA: TGTGCCAGCAGCCCCGGGACAGGGGGCGTCGGGGAGCTGTTTTTT. This codes for CASSPGTGGVGELFF.